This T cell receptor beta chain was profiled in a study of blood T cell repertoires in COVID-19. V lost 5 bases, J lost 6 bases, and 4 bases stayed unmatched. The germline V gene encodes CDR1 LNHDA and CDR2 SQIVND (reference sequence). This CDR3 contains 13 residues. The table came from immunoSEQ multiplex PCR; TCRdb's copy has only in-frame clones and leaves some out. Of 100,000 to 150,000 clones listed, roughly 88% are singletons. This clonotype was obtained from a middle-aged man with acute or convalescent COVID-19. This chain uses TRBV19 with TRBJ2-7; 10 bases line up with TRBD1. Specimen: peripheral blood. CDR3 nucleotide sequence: TGTGCCAGTAGTTTGACAGGGGGCGGCGAGCAGTACTTC. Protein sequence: CASSLTGGGEQYF.